These 27 T cell receptor delta chains share one sample of origin, sequenced in a study of gamma-delta chains in newborns, infants, children. TCRdb reanalysed the reads with CATT. The repertoire holds 5,100 or so delta-chain clones, with 2.5% to 3% as singletons. The sample was blood. The receptors originated from a child who was a newborn, infant or young child, either healthy, febrile or measles-vaccinated (not recorded which).

This clone was picked up a small number of times. The chain recombines TRDV1 with TRDJ1, with 11 nucleotides matching TRDD3. The germline V gene encodes CDR1 TSWWSYY and CDR2 QGS. The CDR3 has 19 amino acids. V lost 0 bases and J lost 3; bases outside the gene matches: 12. CDR3 sequence: CALGELGWDGGYEADKLIF. In nucleotides, the CDR3 is TGTGCTCTTGGGGAACTAGGATGGGATGGGGGATACGAGGCCGATAAACTCATCTTT.

The chain joins TRDV2 to TRDJ1; 12 bases are shared with TRDD3. The germline CDR1 and CDR2 sequences are GEAIGNYY and EKD. This CDR3 has 16 residues. J was trimmed by 3 bases and V by 0 bases; bases with no gene match: 4. This chain's CDR3 is CACDTGHWGIPDKLIF. The CDR3 region has the DNA TGTGCCTGTGACACCGGTCACTGGGGGATACCCGATAAACTCATCTTT.

This clone qualifies as large. This rearrangement joins TRDV2 to TRDJ3; 7 bases match TRDD3. V lost 1 base to trimming and J lost 0 bases; unmatched junction nucleotides: 8. The CDR3 covers 19 residues. CDR1 and CDR2 (germline): GEAIGNYY, EKD. CDR3 in DNA: TGTGCCTGTGACACAGCTTCTGGGGGGTTCTCCTGGGACACCCGACAGATGTTTTTC. Its translation: CACDTASGGFSWDTRQMFF.

The chain uses TRDV2 and TRDJ2; 9 bases fit TRDD3. V shed 2 bases and J 9 bases; nucleotides not matched to a gene: 6. CDR1 GEAIGNYY and CDR2 EKD come from the germline V gene. CDR3 length: 14 residues. The CDR3 DNA is TGTGCCTGTGACAAAATACTGGGGGAAACACAACTCTTCTTT. Its translation is CACDKILGETQLFF.

As regards this clone: A junction boundary mismatches the germline segment, possibly from a read error. The chain's CDR3 is CAFYPSYWGSTGKLIF. In DNA form, the CDR3 reads TGTGCCTTTTATCCTAGCTACTGGGGGTCCACCGGTAAACTCATCTTT. The chain joins TRDV3 to TRDJ1; 8 bases are shared with TRDD3. The CDR3 has 16 amino acids. Germline V lookup: CDR1 TVYSNPD, CDR2 GDNSRS (reference sequence).

On this clone itself: The same CDR3 arises from other DNA sequences in this sample as well. The chain uses TRDV2 and TRDJ3; tentative D call: TRDD3 (5 bases). CDR1 is GEAIGNYY, CDR2 EKD, per germline. V lost 0 bases to trimming and J lost 0 bases, with 11 bases between them. This CDR3 comprises 18 residues. As DNA, the CDR3 is TGTGCCTGTGACACCTGGGGTCCGAGCTCCTGGGACACCCGACAGATGTTTTTC. It yields the protein CACDTWGPSSWDTRQMFF.

Remarks on this clone: This specimen includes other DNA sequences encoding the same CDR3. CDR3 in amino acids: CACDTAGSSWDTRQMFF. The DNA of the CDR3 is TGTGCCTGTGACACCGCGGGGAGCTCCTGGGACACCCGACAGATGTTTTTC. This chain connects TRDV2 to TRDJ3, with D tentatively TRDD3 (5 bases). The germline CDR1 and CDR2 sequences are GEAIGNYY and EKD. Trimming stripped 0 bases from V and 0 bases from J, with 8 bases between. CDR3 size: 17 residues.

This clone is categorized as medium-sized. This chain connects TRDV2 to TRDJ3; D unresolved. Trimming pared 2 bases from V and 0 bases from J, leaving 13 bases between. The CDR3 contains 18 residues. CDR1 is GEAIGNYY, CDR2 EKD, per germline. The CDR3: CACDNLWASSWDTRQMFF. CDR3 nucleotides: TGTGCCTGTGACAATTTGTGGGCCAGCTCCTGGGACACCCGACAGATGTTTTTC.

This clone is deemed medium-sized (0.01 to 0.1%). The same CDR3 arises from other DNA sequences in this sample as well. The chain is built from TRDV2 and TRDJ3; 11 positions agree with TRDD3. The CDR3 is 18 residues long. Trimming at V came to 3 bases and at J to 1 base, leaving 4 bases not matched to a gene. The germline CDR1 and CDR2 sequences are GEAIGNYY and EKD. The CDR3: CACDVLGDRSWDTRQMFF. The DNA of the CDR3 is TGTGCCTGTGACGTACTGGGGGATAGGTCCTGGGACACCCGACAGATGTTTTTC.

Here the CDR3 reads CACDSVLGDVSSWDTRQMFF. The CDR3 nucleotides read TGTGCCTGTGACTCCGTTCTGGGGGATGTCAGCTCCTGGGACACCCGACAGATGTTTTTC. The chain joins TRDV2 to TRDJ3; 9 nucleotides line up with TRDD3. TCRdb lists no J gene, so it was determined here by aligning the DNA to germline. The V gene end was trimmed by 3 bases and the J gene end by 0 bases; junction bases not matched to a gene: 11. CDR1 is GEAIGNYY, CDR2 EKD, per germline. The CDR3 extends over 20 amino acids.

Within the sample, this clone is medium-sized. The same CDR3 arises from other DNA sequences in this sample as well. The chain is built from TRDV2 and TRDJ3, with 9 bases lining up with TRDD3. Looked up from germline, CDR1 is GEAIGNYY and CDR2 is EKD. V was pared by 0 bases and J by 0 bases, with 2 bases of the junction left unmatched. The CDR3 has 18 residues. CDR3 protein: CACDTYWGNSWDTRQMFF. The CDR3 nucleotides are TGTGCCTGTGACACCTACTGGGGGAACTCCTGGGACACCCGACAGATGTTTTTC.

In its sample, this clone was seen a few times. The chain employs TRDV3 and TRDJ2, with TRDD3 identical over 7 bases. Per the germline V gene, CDR1 is TVYSNPD and CDR2 is GDNSRS (reference sequence). V was pared by 3 bases and J by 3 bases, with 10 bases of the junction left unmatched. The CDR3 covers 15 residues. CDR3 coding DNA: TGTGCCTTAACACTGGGGACCCAAGTGACAGCACAACTCTTCTTT. Residues: CALTLGTQVTAQLFF.

No V gene was called, though TRDJ3 was called as the J gene; TRDD3 is the table's D call and was not checked against the DNA. CDR3 size: 20 residues. In DNA form, the CDR3 reads TGTGCCTGTGACACCCCCCATACTGGGGGATACGCGTGGGACACCCGACAGATGTTTTTC. This codes for CACDTPHTGGYAWDTRQMFF.

Turning to this clone: With a far larger clone one base away, a read error is the likely cause. The genes are TRDV2 and TRDJ2; 10 bases line up with TRDD3. V shed 4 bases, J shed 0 bases, and the junction held 13 bases outside the gene matches. The CDR3 has 19 residues. Germline V gives CDR1 GEAIGNYY, CDR2 EKD. The CDR3 loop reads CACDPLNTGGFPLTAQLFF. The CDR3 DNA reads as TGTGCCTGTGATCCCCTTAATACTGGGGGATTTCCTTTGACAGCACAACTCTTCTTT.

Relative to its sample, this clone is medium-sized. This chain links TRDV1 with TRDJ1; tentative D call: TRDD3 (6 bases). This CDR3 region has 16 residues. Trimming took off 0 bases at V and 8 bases at J, with 19 bases between the two ends. The germline gives CDR1 TSWWSYY, CDR2 QGS. CDR3 loop: CALGELRQGITDKLIF. CDR3 coding DNA: TGTGCTCTTGGGGAACTTCGCCAGGGGATCACGGACAAACTCATCTTT.

This clone is termed medium-sized. This sample includes further DNA sequences coding for the same CDR3. The genes are TRDV2 and TRDJ1; TRDD3 aligns across 7 bases. There are 14 residues in the CDR3. Trimming took 3 bases from V and 0 from J; bases not matched to a gene: 3. Germline CDR1 is GEAIGNYY and CDR2 is EKD. CDR3 nucleotides: TGTGCCTGTGACTCCCTGGGGGACACCGATAAACTCATCTTT. Protein: CACDSLGDTDKLIF.

This clone showed up just a few times. J is TRDJ3 and V is TRDV2; 8 nucleotides line up with TRDD3. This CDR3 has 20 residues. Trimming cost V 0 bases and J 0 bases; bases outside gene matches: 9. Germline V lookup: CDR1 GEAIGNYY, CDR2 EKD. CDR3 sequence reads: CACDTMYWGPSSWDTRQMFF. CDR3 sequence (DNA): TGTGCCTGTGACACCATGTACTGGGGGCCAAGCTCCTGGGACACCCGACAGATGTTTTTC.

Comment on this clone: The same CDR3 can be traced to other DNA sequences in this sample. No V gene was called, though TRDJ3 was called as the J gene; the table assigns TRDD3, which was not confirmed against the DNA. The CDR3 spans 26 residues. The CDR3 DNA reads TGTGCCTGTGACTCACCTCTGGGGGATACCAACCCGCCACACAATTTTCGGACCTGGGACACCCGACAGATGTTTTTC. Encoded protein: CACDSPLGDTNPPHNFRTWDTRQMFF.

Remarks on this clone: A far larger clone is one nucleotide away, so this likely arose from a read error. Other DNA sequences in the same sample also yield this CDR3. The V gene is TRDV2, the J gene TRDJ2; weak D call: TRDD3 (5 bases). From germline, CDR1 is GEAIGNYY and CDR2 EKD. The V end lost 1 base, the J end lost 4 bases, and 6 bases lay between the germline ends. The CDR3 runs to 13 residues. The CDR3 sequence: CACDTWGTAQLFF. CDR3 DNA sequence: TGTGCCTGTGACACTTGGGGGACAGCACAACTCTTCTTT.

This clone was detected a few times. A far larger clone differs by one base, so this is likely a read error. Different DNA sequences within this sample yield the same CDR3. The chain couples TRDV2 to TRDJ3; 10 bases align to TRDD3. V lost 1 base and J lost 2; bases outside the gene matches: 4. Germline V CDR1 and CDR2: GEAIGNYY, EKD. The CDR3 consists of 18 residues. The CDR3, as DNA: TGTGCCTGTGACACTGGGGGATACAGCACCTGGGACACCCGACAGATGTTTTTC. Translation gives CACDTGGYSTWDTRQMFF.

This clone has just a few counts. CDR3 in amino acids: CACDNTGGYASSWDTRQMFF. CDR3 nucleotides: TGTGCCTGTGACAATACTGGGGGATACGCGAGCTCCTGGGACACCCGACAGATGTTTTTC. This chain connects TRDV2 to TRDJ3, with TRDD3 matching 13 bases. Trimming took 2 bases from V and 0 from J; bases not matched to a gene: 6. The CDR3 totals 20 residues. CDR1 GEAIGNYY and CDR2 EKD come from the germline V gene.

This clone was seen more than once but under ten times. This may stem from a read error, because a much larger clone lies one nucleotide away. This CDR3 is also generated by other DNA sequences in the sample. The chain is built from TRDV2 and TRDJ3, with TRDD3 matching over 12 bases. The CDR3 totals 18 residues. Trimming at V came to 4 bases and at J to 0 bases, leaving 3 bases not matched to a gene. CDR1 and CDR2 (germline): GEAIGNYY, EKD. The CDR3 is CACDTGGYLSWDTRQMFF. Written as DNA, the CDR3 is TGTGCCTGTGATACTGGGGGATACCTCTCCTGGGACACCCGACAGATGTTTTTC.

This clone is termed medium-sized. Other nucleotide sequences from this sample produce the same CDR3. This rearrangement joins TRDV2 to TRDJ3, with 10 positions matching TRDD3. This CDR3 region has 19 residues. Trimming removed 0 bases from V and 0 bases from J; junction bases left unmatched: 4. Germline V gene sequence: CDR1 GEAIGNYY, CDR2 EKD. The CDR3 sequence is CACDTGGYASSWDTRQMFF. CDR3 coding DNA: TGTGCCTGTGACACCGGGGGATACGCAAGCTCCTGGGACACCCGACAGATGTTTTTC.

J is TRDJ3 and V is TRDV2; TRDD3 might be the D (5 bases). From germline, CDR1 is GEAIGNYY and CDR2 EKD. The V end lost 1 base, the J end lost 0 bases, and 18 bases lay between the germline ends. CDR3 size: 20 residues. The CDR3 nucleotides read TGTGCCTGTGACACAGTTAAAGGGATCGAACCCTCCTGGGACACCCGACAGATGTTTTTC. Its translation is CACDTVKGIEPSWDTRQMFF.

The rearrangement joins TRDV2 to TRDJ3; 9 bases map to TRDD3. This CDR3 is 20 amino acids long. J was trimmed by 0 bases and V by 0 bases; bases with no gene match: 8. Germline V gene sequence: CDR1 GEAIGNYY, CDR2 EKD. The CDR3 is CACDTLGDSPSSWDTRQMFF. CDR3 sequence (DNA): TGTGCCTGTGACACCTTGGGGGATAGCCCGAGCTCCTGGGACACCCGACAGATGTTTTTC.

This clone has a handful of counts. It is unclear where the CDR3 begins or ends on the DNA, so no DNA is shown, and the CDR3 is as TCRdb lists it. V and J are TRAV29/DV5 and TRDJ1; the D segment call TRDD3 is taken from the table without a DNA check. From its first to its last residue, the CDR3 has 18 amino acids. Per germline, CDR1 NSMFDY and CDR2 ISSIKDK. CDR3: CSVLLCSKRGGYTDKLIF.

This clone was seen a few times. V gene TRDV2 combines with J gene TRDJ3; weak D call: TRDD3 (6 bases). The CDR3 is 18 amino acids. Germline V CDR1 and CDR2: GEAIGNYY, EKD. Trimming shortened V by 1 base and J by 1 base, and 13 bases separated the two germline ends. CDR3 amino acids: CACDTAGEGSWDTRQMFF. The DNA of the CDR3 is TGTGCCTGTGACACAGCTGGGGAAGGGTCCTGGGACACCCGACAGATGTTTTTC.